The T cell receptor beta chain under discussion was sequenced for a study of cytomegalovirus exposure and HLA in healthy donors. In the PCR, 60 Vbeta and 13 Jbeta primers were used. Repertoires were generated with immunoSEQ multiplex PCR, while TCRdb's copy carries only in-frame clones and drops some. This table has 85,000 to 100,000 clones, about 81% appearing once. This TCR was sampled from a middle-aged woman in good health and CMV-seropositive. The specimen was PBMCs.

CDR3 protein: CASSVTESHYGYTF. For the CDR3, the DNA is TGTGCCAGCAGCGTTACAGAGAGCCACTATGGCTACACCTTC. The V call is TRBV9, the J call TRBJ1-2; D remains unclear. Trimming cost V 2 bases and J 3 bases, with 11 bases left between them. Germline CDR1 and CDR2: SGDLS and YYNGEE. This CDR3 comprises 14 residues.